This paragraph covers one T cell receptor beta chain sequence. Its specificity is not known. Libraries were prepared by immunoSEQ multiplex PCR; TCRdb keeps only in-frame clonotypes and omits some of them. The sample lists around 110,000 clones; around 87% were seen once. The sample comes from a study of T cell responses to AZD1222 COVID-19 vaccine. V shed 4 bases and J shed 6 bases, with 22 bases lying between them. Germline V gene data show CDR1 as LGHNA and CDR2 as YSLEER. The CDR3 is made up of 17 amino acids. Study-wide results and caveats: Spike-spanning, vaccine-associated CD4 TCRs were dominant at 160-218 and 743-854.

The origin of this receptor is an adult in good health. Sequenced here: peripheral blood, sampled on day 0 of AZD1222 vaccination. The chain uses TRBV4-3 and TRBJ2-1, with D possibly being TRBD1 or TRBD2 (5 bases each). The chain's CDR3 is CASSPSIGTDLSNEQFF. DNA of the CDR3: TGCGCCAGCAGCCCCTCGATCGGGACGGACCTTAGCAATGAGCAGTTCTTC.